Listed below are T cell receptor beta chains from one sample, sequenced in a study of Graves' ophthalmopathy and Graves' hyperthyroidism. TCRdb reprocessed the multiplex PCR reads with MiXCR, giving one entry per CDR3 protein. The sample carries about 240,000 distinct CDR3 sequences, 45% to 55% recorded once. Sequenced material: peripheral blood. The origin of the receptors is an adult man with Graves' ophthalmopathy. Both conserved end residues are part of each CDR3. The order of the fields is D gene, clone size, V gene, J gene, CDR3 protein, CDR3 DNA. A D gene is named only where the DNA matches it firmly. Where a row states a size, it is once, few, many or the class of an expanded clone; other rows omit it.

>NA|NA|TRBV20-1|TRBJ1-4
CSARPENEKLLF
TGCAGTGCGAGACCTGAGAATGAAAAACTGCTTTTT
>NA|NA|TRBV9|TRBJ2-6
CASSVGLAAGANVLTF
TGTGCCAGCAGCGTAGGCCTGGCAGCTGGGGCCAACGTCCTGACTTTC
>NA|NA|TRBV20-1|TRBJ1-1
CSARRDGGAEAFF
TGCAGTGCTAGGCGGGACGGCGGGGCTGAAGCTTTCTTT
>NA|once|TRBV9|TRBJ1-1
CASSVGTRGGNEAFF
TGTGCCAGCAGCGTAGGAACTCGCGGGGGCAATGAAGCTTTCTTT
>NA|few|TRBV20-1|TRBJ1-5
CSAIEGRNNQPQHF
TGCAGTGCTATTGAGGGCAGAAACAATCAGCCCCAGCATTTT
>NA|NA|TRBV12-3/TRBV12-4|TRBJ1-4
CASSLPAVGEKLFF
TGTGCCAGCAGTTTACCGGCAGTAGGGGAAAAACTGTTTTTT
>NA|once|TRBV7-9|TRBJ2-7
CASSLSGKMNEQYF
TGTGCCAGCAGCTTATCGGGAAAGATGAACGAGCAGTACTTC
>NA|NA|TRBV19|TRBJ1-5
CASSPQNRASNQPQHF
TGTGCCAGTAGTCCTCAAAACAGGGCTAGCAATCAGCCCCAGCATTTT
>NA|NA|TRBV7-2|TRBJ2-5
CASSYDRKTQYF
TGTGCCAGCAGTTACGACCGGAAGACCCAGTACTTC
>NA|NA|TRBV15|TRBJ1-4
CATSRDLGSATNEKLFF
TGTGCCACCAGCAGAGATTTAGGGTCCGCAACTAATGAAAAACTGTTTTTT
>NA|NA|TRBV7-8|TRBJ1-5
CASSPLYRSLNQPQHF
TGTGCCAGCAGCCCACTTTACAGGTCCCTCAATCAGCCCCAGCATTTT
>TRBD1|NA|TRBV6-5|TRBJ2-5
CASSYSSRGQQTQYF
TGTGCCAGCAGTTACTCTAGTAGGGGGCAACAGACCCAGTACTTC
>NA|many|TRBV24-1|TRBJ1-5
CATSDPDIGGVGQPQHF
TGTGCCACCAGTGATCCAGATATCGGGGGCGTAGGGCAGCCCCAGCATTTT
>TRBD1|few|TRBV2|TRBJ2-2
CASSLNRDRVTGELFF
TGTGCCAGCAGTTTAAACCGGGACAGGGTTACCGGGGAGCTGTTTTTT
>TRBD2|NA|TRBV12-3/TRBV12-4|TRBJ2-5
CASSLGLAGGPQETQYF
TGTGCCAGCAGCTTAGGACTAGCGGGGGGGCCGCAGGAGACCCAGTACTTC
>TRBD1|few|TRBV24-1|TRBJ2-3
CATSDSDRIGTDTQYF
TGTGCCACCAGTGACTCGGACAGGATCGGAACAGATACGCAGTATTTT
>NA|NA|TRBV10-3|TRBJ2-7
CASRPEAGTYEQYF
TGTGCCAGCAGGCCCGAGGCGGGGACCTACGAGCAGTACTTC
>TRBD2|NA|TRBV12-3/TRBV12-4|TRBJ2-7
CASSFLSGSATYEQYF
TGTGCCAGCAGTTTCCTCAGCGGGAGTGCAACCTACGAGCAGTACTTC
>NA|NA|TRBV24-1|TRBJ1-1
CATSEPGTDEAFF
TGTGCCACCAGTGAGCCCGGGACGGATGAAGCTTTCTTT
>TRBD2|NA|TRBV19|TRBJ2-7
CASPSSGPYEQYF
TGTGCCAGTCCTTCTAGCGGCCCCTACGAGCAGTACTTC
>NA|few|TRBV9|TRBJ1-1
CASGVAQGSTEAFF
TGTGCCAGCGGCGTAGCTCAGGGGAGCACTGAAGCTTTCTTT
>TRBD2|NA|TRBV24-1|TRBJ2-3
CATAAAGGGTDTQYF
TGTGCCACCGCCGCGGCGGGGGGCGGCACAGATACGCAGTATTTT
>NA|NA|TRBV24-1|TRBJ1-4
CATAPAPNEKLFF
TGTGCCACGGCACCGGCCCCTAATGAAAAACTGTTCTTT
>NA|NA|TRBV7-2|TRBJ1-2
CASSPLGGGAVDYGYTF
TGTGCCAGCAGCCCTCTAGGAGGAGGGGCTGTTGACTATGGCTACACCTTC
>TRBD2|few|TRBV12-3/TRBV12-4|TRBJ2-7
CASSLSSGGAYEQYF
TGTGCCAGCAGTTTGAGTAGCGGGGGTGCCTACGAGCAGTACTTC
>NA|many|TRBV25-1|TRBJ1-2
CASSEYSGYTF
TGTGCCAGCAGTGAATATTCTGGCTACACCTTC
>TRBD1|few|TRBV24-1|TRBJ2-5
CATGTEQETQYF
TGTGCCACGGGGACAGAACAAGAGACCCAGTACTTC
>NA|NA|TRBV2|TRBJ2-3
CASRPDGGTTDTQYF
TGTGCCAGCAGACCAGACGGGGGTACCACAGATACGCAGTATTTT